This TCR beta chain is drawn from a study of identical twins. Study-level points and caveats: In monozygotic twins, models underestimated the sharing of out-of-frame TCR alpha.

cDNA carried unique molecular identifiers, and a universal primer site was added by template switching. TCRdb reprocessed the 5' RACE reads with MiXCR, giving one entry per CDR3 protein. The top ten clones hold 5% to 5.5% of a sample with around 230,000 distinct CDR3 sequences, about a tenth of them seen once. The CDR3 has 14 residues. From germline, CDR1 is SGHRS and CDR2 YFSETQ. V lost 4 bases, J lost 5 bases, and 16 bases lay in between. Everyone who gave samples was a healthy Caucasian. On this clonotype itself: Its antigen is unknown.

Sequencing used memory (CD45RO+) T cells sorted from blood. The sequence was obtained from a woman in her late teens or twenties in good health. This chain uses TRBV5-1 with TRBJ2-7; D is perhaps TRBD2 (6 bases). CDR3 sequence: CASSDGLGGDEQYF. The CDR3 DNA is TGCGCCAGCAGCGATGGGCTGGGGGGTGACGAGCAGTACTTC.